The entry that follows covers one T cell receptor beta chain sequence. This CDR3 spans 15 amino acids. The germline gives CDR1 LNHDA, CDR2 SQIVND (reference sequence). J lost 3 bases, V lost 5 bases, and 5 bases had no gene match. These data come from a study of T-cell reconstitution after alpha-beta-depleted transplantation in children. The TCRbeta library incorporated unique molecular identifiers. TCRdb reprocessed the PCR reads via MiXCR and lists one record per CDR3 protein. Of 250,000 to 350,000 distinct CDR3 sequences listed, more than 9% are singletons. The specimen was PBMCs from the stem cell graft donor, collected from the stem cell graft. The chain couples TRBV19 to TRBJ2-1, with 9 bases fitting TRBD1. The sequence was collected from a human donor who donated a stem cell graft to a child with SCID. This CDR3 is CASSLKTGGYNEQFF. The CDR3 bases are TGTGCCAGTAGTTTAAAGACAGGGGGCTACAATGAGCAGTTCTTC.